The 10 T cell receptor beta chains below all came from one sample that was sequenced in a study of blood T cell repertoires in COVID-19. Clones were sequenced by immunoSEQ multiplex PCR, and TCRdb holds only the in-frame ones, with some missing. The sample records fewer than 130,000 clones, 75% to 90% being singletons. Sequencing was performed on peripheral blood. The source of these receptors is a woman of 80 years or more with acute or convalescent COVID-19.

This clone was seen a single time. The V gene is TRBV9, the J gene TRBJ1-2; possible D gene TRBD1, 5 bases. The CDR3 runs 13 residues. CDR1 and CDR2 (germline): SGDLS, YYNGEE. V was cut by 7 bases and J by 1 base, with 11 bases left in between. The CDR3 nucleotides read TGTGCCAGCCAGGGCGCTCATAACTATGGCTACACCTTC. Amino acids: CASQGAHNYGYTF.

This chain connects TRBV5-5 to TRBJ2-3, with 9 bases lining up with TRBD2. The CDR3 consists of 18 residues. Germline V CDR1 and CDR2: SGHKS, YYEKEE (reference sequence). The V and J ends lost 0 bases and 0 bases, in that order; junction bases with no gene match: 8. DNA of the CDR3: TGTGCCAGCAGCTTGGTGCTAGCGGGGACCTCTAGCACAGATACGCAGTATTTT. Translation: CASSLVLAGTSSTDTQYF.

The DNA of the CDR3 is TGTGCCAGCAGCTTAGCGGGCTACGAGCAGTACTTC. Protein: CASSLAGYEQYF. This chain links TRBV11-2 with TRBJ2-7; D ambiguous. Trimming left V 1 base short and J 3 bases short, with 4 bases between. The CDR3 extends over 12 amino acids. CDR1 and CDR2 (germline): SGHAT, FQNNGV.

The genes are TRBV19 and TRBJ1-2; possibly TRBD1 for D (6 bases). This CDR3 comprises 12 residues. The V gene's germline CDR1 is LNHDA and CDR2 SQIVND (reference sequence). V gave up 4 bases and J gave up 3 bases, with 6 bases separating them. DNA of the CDR3: TGTGCCAGTAGTAGGACAGACTATGGCTACACCTTC. Amino acids: CASSRTDYGYTF.

The CDR3 sequence: CAISEVGEGWTEAFF. In DNA form, the CDR3 reads TGTGCCATCAGTGAGGTAGGGGAAGGGTGGACTGAAGCTTTCTTT. The chain is built from TRBV10-3 and TRBJ1-1; perhaps TRBD1 as D (5 bases). Germline CDR1 is ENHRY and CDR2 is SYGVKD. The CDR3 has 15 residues. V lost 2 bases, J lost 5 bases, and 15 bases lay in between.

The chain carries TRBV30 and TRBJ1-1; D possibly corresponds to TRBD1 (6 bases). V was pared by 2 bases and J by 0 bases, with 16 bases between. This CDR3 contains 16 residues. CDR1 is GTSNPN, CDR2 SVGIG, per germline (reference sequence). CDR3 DNA: TGTGCCTGGAGTATAAATACAGGGTATGTGAACACTGAAGCTTTCTTT. This encodes CAWSINTGYVNTEAFF.

The chain joins TRBV6-5 to TRBJ1-5, with D tentatively TRBD1 (6 bases). CDR1 and CDR2 from the germline V gene are MNHEY and SVGAGI. V was pared by 6 bases and J by 4 bases, with 10 bases between. The CDR3 contains 13 residues. CDR3 amino acids: CASRATGNQPQHF. The DNA for the CDR3 is TGTGCCAGCAGAGCAACAGGGAATCAGCCCCAGCATTTT.

The chain carries TRBV28 and TRBJ2-7; TRBD1 is a possible D gene (5 bases). Germline CDR1 and CDR2: MDHEN and SYDVKM. Trimming pared 4 bases from V and 3 bases from J, leaving 13 bases between. This CDR3 spans 14 amino acids. CDR3: CASSSSWGFYEQYF. The CDR3 nucleotides are TGTGCCAGCAGTTCTAGTTGGGGCTTCTACGAGCAGTACTTC.

V is TRBV4-3 and J is TRBJ2-7, with D hard to call. Germline V lookup: CDR1 LGHNA, CDR2 YSLEER. The V end lost 0 bases, the J end lost 2 bases, and 14 bases lay between the germline ends. The length of the CDR3 is 16 residues. The CDR3 sequence is CASSQDGPGKTYEQYF. The CDR3 bases are TGCGCCAGCAGCCAAGATGGCCCGGGTAAGACCTACGAGCAGTACTTC.

V usage is TRBV7-2 and J usage is TRBJ2-2; 8 bases fit TRBD2. The germline V gene encodes CDR1 SGHTA and CDR2 FQGNSA. J was trimmed by 0 bases and V by 3 bases; bases with no gene match: 12. The CDR3 sequence is 19 residues long. For the CDR3, the DNA is TGTGCCAGCAGCTTCAAAGCGGGGGTGGCTCCCCCGAACACCGGGGAGCTGTTTTTT. Its protein is CASSFKAGVAPPNTGELFF. Full variable domain (remainder filled in from reference TRBV7-2 and TRBJ2-2): GAGVSQSPSNKVTEKGKDVELRCDPISGHTALYWYRQSLGQGLEFLIYFQGNSAPDKSGLPSDRFSAERTGGSVSTLTIQRTQQEDSAVYLCASSFKAGVAPPNTGELFFGEGSRLTVL.